The rows below give T cell receptor beta chains drawn from one sample of a study of blood T cell repertoires in COVID-19. Libraries were prepared by immunoSEQ multiplex PCR; TCRdb keeps only in-frame clonotypes and omits some of them. Here the sample spans about 370,000 clones, more than 70% being singletons. The sequenced sample consisted of peripheral blood. The receptors derive from a woman younger than 45 with COVID-19, enrolled during active disease. Each CDR3 is given with its conserved first and last residue. D genes are given only for firm matches. Size is omitted from some rows. Given values are once, few, many or a class for expanded clones.

j_gene,v_gene,d_gene,abundance,CDR3nt,CDR3aa
TRBJ2-6,TRBV5-1,.,.,TGCGCCAGCAGCTTCCAACAGCAGGGCCCAACTGGGGCCAACGTCCTGACTTTC,CASSFQQQGPTGANVLTF
TRBJ1-2,TRBV7-2,TRBD1,.,TGTGCCAGCAGCCAGGGACAGTATAACTATGGCTACACCTTC,CASSQGQYNYGYTF
TRBJ2-1,TRBV5-6,TRBD1,.,TGTGCCAGCAGCGCCGGCCAGGGGGCGGATGAGCAGTTCTTC,CASSAGQGADEQFF
TRBJ2-2,TRBV5-1,TRBD2,once,TGCGCCAGCAGCGAGCCGGGACTAGCGGGGGGGGACACCGGGGAGCTGTTTTTT,CASSEPGLAGGDTGELFF
TRBJ2-2,TRBV7-2,TRBD1,.,TGTGCCAGCAGCTTACGGACAGGTCGTACCGGGGAGCTGTTTTTT,CASSLRTGRTGELFF
TRBJ1-5,TRBV6-2/TRBV6-3,.,.,TGTGCCAGCAGTTACTCGACGGGGTTGGGTCAGCCCCAGCATTTT,CASSYSTGLGQPQHF
TRBJ1-1,TRBV7-9,.,.,TGTGCCAGCAGCTTAGTGCAACAGGCAGGGTCGATGAACACTGAAGCTTTCTTT,CASSLVQQAGSMNTEAFF
TRBJ2-3,TRBV6-5,.,.,TGTGCCAGCAGTTATTCGTTCAGCGCGGGGGATACGCAGTATTTT,CASSYSFSAGDTQYF
TRBJ1-3,TRBV10-1,.,few,TGCGCCAGCAGTTCAGGGGCTGGAAACACCATATATTTT,CASSSGAGNTIYF
TRBJ2-5,TRBV7-9,.,.,TGTGCCAGCAGCCCAGGGAGGTCAACAGACCCTCCGGAGACCCAGTACTTC,CASSPGRSTDPPETQYF
TRBJ1-1,TRBV25-1,.,.,TGTGCCAGCAGTCTGACAGGGAACACTGAAGCTTTCTTT,CASSLTGNTEAFF
TRBJ2-5,TRBV9,TRBD1,.,TGTGCCAGCAGCCCTCTATCTAACAGGGGGCCTGAGACCCAGTACTTC,CASSPLSNRGPETQYF
TRBJ2-7,TRBV3-1/TRBV3-2,.,.,TGTGCCAGCAGCCAGAGGGCCGCCTCCCTCCACGAGCAGTACTTC,CASSQRAASLHEQYF
TRBJ1-6,TRBV19,.,.,TGTGCCAGTAGTCAGCGGGGTTTGTCTTCACCCCTCCACTTT,CASSQRGLSSPLHF
TRBJ1-2,TRBV19,.,.,TGTGCCAGTAGAGGCCCTACAGGGAATAATGGCTACACCTTC,CASRGPTGNNGYTF
TRBJ2-1,TRBV2,.,.,TGTGCCAGCAGTGAAATGACTCCACCCGAGCAGTTCTTC,CASSEMTPPEQFF
TRBJ1-6,TRBV5-6,TRBD1,.,TGTGCCAGCAGCACTTGGGACAGGGGGGAGGTAGCTCCCCTCCACTTT,CASSTWDRGEVAPLHF
TRBJ2-3,TRBV7-2,.,.,TGTGCCAGCAGCCCCCAAGACGGGGGCACAGATACGCAGTATTTT,CASSPQDGGTDTQYF
TRBJ1-5,TRBV5-6,TRBD1,.,TGTGCCAGCAGCTACGGTACAGGGGATCAGCCCCAGCATTTT,CASSYGTGDQPQHF
TRBJ2-7,TRBV6-5,TRBD1,.,TGTGCCAGCAAGGGGACAGCTCATCCCTACGAGCAGTACTTC,CASKGTAHPYEQYF
TRBJ2-3,TRBV7-9,TRBD2,.,TGTGCCAGCACCGTTCTGCGGGAGGGTGGAGATACGCAGTATTTT,CASTVLREGGDTQYF
TRBJ2-5,TRBV28,.,.,TGTGCCAGCAGTGGGACTCCGCGGCAAGAGACCCAGTACTTC,CASSGTPRQETQYF
TRBJ1-6,TRBV3-1/TRBV3-2,.,.,TGTGCCAGCAGCCAAGATCAGGGGCTATGGACACCCCTCCACTTT,CASSQDQGLWTPLHF
TRBJ2-3,TRBV18,.,.,TGTGCCAGCTCACCTATGGGCCCCACAGATACGCAGTATTTT,CASSPMGPTDTQYF
TRBJ2-3,TRBV11-2,TRBD2,.,TGTGCCAGCAGCTTCGGGACTAGCGGGAGAGGGTCAGATACGCAGTATTTT,CASSFGTSGRGSDTQYF
TRBJ2-7,TRBV7-2,.,.,TGTGCCAGCAGCTTAGACTGGGCTACCAGCTCCTACGAGCAGTACTTC,CASSLDWATSSYEQYF
TRBJ2-5,TRBV6-2/TRBV6-3,.,.,TGTGCCAGCAGTTCCCGGGACTTTGGGGTGGAGACCCAGTACTTC,CASSSRDFGVETQYF
TRBJ2-2,TRBV19,TRBD2,.,TGTGCCAGTAGTCGTCAAACGGGAGGCGGGGAGCTGTTTTTT,CASSRQTGGGELFF
TRBJ2-1,TRBV4-3,.,.,TGCGCCAGCAGCCAAGAAGCCGTGAAGCTGACTACCGTCAGCGAGCAGTTCTTC,CASSQEAVKLTTVSEQFF
TRBJ2-1,TRBV7-2,TRBD2,.,TGTGCCAGCAGGCTAGCGGGGGGCAATGAGCAGTTCTTC,CASRLAGGNEQFF
TRBJ1-2,TRBV9,.,.,TGTGCCAGCAGCCGAGGGGGGAGGGAGGAAGGCTACACCTTC,CASSRGGREEGYTF
TRBJ2-5,TRBV28,.,.,TGTGCCAGCAGTTTTATAGGGGAAGAGACCCAGTACTTC,CASSFIGEETQYF
TRBJ2-1,TRBV5-1,.,.,TGCGCCAGCAGCAAGGAGGGCTCCTACAATGAGCAGTTCTTC,CASSKEGSYNEQFF
TRBJ1-1,TRBV19,.,.,TGTGCCAGTAGTATTTTTCTGGGACAACCTGAAGCTTTCTTT,CASSIFLGQPEAFF
TRBJ1-2,TRBV24-1,TRBD1,once,TGTGCCACCAGTGAATTCGGGACAGCCGGCTACACCTTC,CATSEFGTAGYTF
TRBJ1-1,TRBV2,TRBD1,.,TGTGCCAGCAAAGGGACAGCCACCATGAACACTGAAGCTTTCTTT,CASKGTATMNTEAFF
TRBJ2-7,TRBV10-1,TRBD1,.,TGCGCCAGCAGTAGACAGGGTTACGAGCAGTACTTC,CASSRQGYEQYF
TRBJ1-4,TRBV7-9,.,.,TGTGCCAGCAGCTTAGCGCGGATTGGTGGGAAACTGTTTTTT,CASSLARIGGKLFF
TRBJ2-1,TRBV5-1,TRBD2,.,TGCGCCAGCAGGCGGGGACTAGCGGTCTACAATGAGCAGTTCTTC,CASRRGLAVYNEQFF
TRBJ1-2,TRBV30,TRBD1,.,TGTGCCTGGAGGCGGACAGGGGGCGACTATGGCTACACCTTC,CAWRRTGGDYGYTF
TRBJ1-2,TRBV5-6,.,.,TGTGCCAGCAGCTTGGGGAATGACTACTATGGCTACACCTTC,CASSLGNDYYGYTF
TRBJ2-4,TRBV20-1,TRBD2,.,TGCAGTGCTAGTCCCGAGCGGGAGAAAAACATTCAGTACTTC,CSASPEREKNIQYF
TRBJ2-7,TRBV5-1,.,.,TGCGCCAGCAGCTTGGCTTTGACCCTGGGGAACAGGGCCTACGAGCAGTACTTC,CASSLALTLGNRAYEQYF
TRBJ2-1,TRBV4-3,.,.,TGCGCCAGCAGCCCGAACATGCGGGACCCCAGCTCCTACAATGAGCAGTTCTTC,CASSPNMRDPSSYNEQFF
TRBJ1-3,TRBV7-9,.,.,TGTGCCAGCAGCCCACCCGGGGGAAACACCATATATTTT,CASSPPGGNTIYF
TRBJ2-1,TRBV11-2,TRBD2,.,TGTGCCAGCAGCATCAACCGGCTAGCGGACCCTTACAATGAGCAGTTCTTC,CASSINRLADPYNEQFF
TRBJ2-3,TRBV11-3,.,.,TGTGCCAGCAGCAAGGGGGTCCCAGATACGCAGTATTTT,CASSKGVPDTQYF